This T cell receptor beta chain was captured by sequencing in a study of blood T cell repertoires in COVID-19. V gave up 0 bases and J gave up 2 bases, with 8 bases separating them. The CDR3 runs 14 residues. Looked up from germline, CDR1 is MNHEY and CDR2 is SVGAGI. Sequencing was performed with immunoSEQ multiplex PCR; in TCRdb, only in-frame clones are kept and a portion is missing. Among roughly 73,000 clones, 65% to 85% were seen once, and the ten largest hold about 1.9%. The sequence came from an older woman with acute or convalescent COVID-19. This chain connects TRBV6-5 to TRBJ2-7; D is possibly TRBD1 (6 bases). Sequences were obtained from peripheral blood. Written as DNA, the CDR3 is TGTGCCAGCAGTTACTCCTGGACAGCCTACGAGCAGTACTTC. This sequence encodes CASSYSWTAYEQYF.